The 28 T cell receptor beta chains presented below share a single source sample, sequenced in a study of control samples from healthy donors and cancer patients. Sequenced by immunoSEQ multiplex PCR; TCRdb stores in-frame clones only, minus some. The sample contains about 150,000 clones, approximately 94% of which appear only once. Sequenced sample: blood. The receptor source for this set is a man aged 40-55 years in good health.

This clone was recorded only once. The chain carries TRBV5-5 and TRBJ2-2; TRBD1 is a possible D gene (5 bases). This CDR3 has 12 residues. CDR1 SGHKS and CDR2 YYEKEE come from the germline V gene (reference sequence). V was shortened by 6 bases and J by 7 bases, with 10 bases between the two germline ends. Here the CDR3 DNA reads TGTGCCAGCACGGAAGGGGTCGGGGAGCTGTTTTTT. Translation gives CASTEGVGELFF.

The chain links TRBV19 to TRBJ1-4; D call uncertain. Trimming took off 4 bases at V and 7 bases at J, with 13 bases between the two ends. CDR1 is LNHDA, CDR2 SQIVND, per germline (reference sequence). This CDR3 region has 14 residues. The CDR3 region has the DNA TGTGCCAGTAGTACGCCGGGCTCGGGTGAAAAACTGTTTTTT. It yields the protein CASSTPGSGEKLFF.

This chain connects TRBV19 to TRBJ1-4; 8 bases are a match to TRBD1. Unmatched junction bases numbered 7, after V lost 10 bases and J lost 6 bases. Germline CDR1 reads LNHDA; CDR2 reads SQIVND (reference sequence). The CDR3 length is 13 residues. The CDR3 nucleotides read TGTGCCACAGGACAGGGCTCCGATGAAAAACTGTTTTTT. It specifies CATGQGSDEKLFF.

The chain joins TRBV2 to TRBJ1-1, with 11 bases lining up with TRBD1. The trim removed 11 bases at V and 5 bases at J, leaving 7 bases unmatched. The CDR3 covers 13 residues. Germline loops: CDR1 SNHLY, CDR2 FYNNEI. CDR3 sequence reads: CASMGTGGTEAFF. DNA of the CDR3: TGTGCCTCAATGGGGACAGGGGGGACTGAAGCTTTCTTT.

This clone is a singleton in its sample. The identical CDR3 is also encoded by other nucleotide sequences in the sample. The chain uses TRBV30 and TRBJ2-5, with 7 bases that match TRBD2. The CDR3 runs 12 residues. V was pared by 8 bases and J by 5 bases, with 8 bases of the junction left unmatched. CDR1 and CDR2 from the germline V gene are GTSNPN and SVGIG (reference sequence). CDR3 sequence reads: CAGSGGRETQYF. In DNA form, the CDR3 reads TGTGCCGGGTCGGGGGGACGGGAGACCCAGTACTTC.

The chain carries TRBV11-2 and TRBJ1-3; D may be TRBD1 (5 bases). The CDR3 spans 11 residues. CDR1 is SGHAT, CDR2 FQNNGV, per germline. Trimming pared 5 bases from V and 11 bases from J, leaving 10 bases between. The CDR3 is CASSPGGAIYF. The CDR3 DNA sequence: TGTGCCAGCAGCCCCGGGGGGGCCATATATTTT.

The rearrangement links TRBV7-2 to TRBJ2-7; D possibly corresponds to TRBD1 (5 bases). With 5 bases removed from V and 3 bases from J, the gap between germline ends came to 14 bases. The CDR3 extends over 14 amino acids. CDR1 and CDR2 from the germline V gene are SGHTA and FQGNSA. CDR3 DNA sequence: TGTGCCAGCAGCCCGAAGAAAGACAGCTACGAGCAGTACTTC. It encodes CASSPKKDSYEQYF.

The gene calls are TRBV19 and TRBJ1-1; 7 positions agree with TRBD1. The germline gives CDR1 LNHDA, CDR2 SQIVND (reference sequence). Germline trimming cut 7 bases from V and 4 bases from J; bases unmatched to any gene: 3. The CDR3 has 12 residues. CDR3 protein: CASMEGATEAFF. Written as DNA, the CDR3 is TGTGCCAGTATGGAGGGGGCCACTGAAGCTTTCTTT. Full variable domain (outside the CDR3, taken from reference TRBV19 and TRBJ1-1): DGGITQSPKYLFRKEGQNVTLSCEQNLNHDAMYWYRQDPGQGLRLIYYSQIVNDFQKGDIAEGYSVSREKKESFPLTVTSAQKNPTAFYLCASMEGATEAFFGQGTRLTVV.

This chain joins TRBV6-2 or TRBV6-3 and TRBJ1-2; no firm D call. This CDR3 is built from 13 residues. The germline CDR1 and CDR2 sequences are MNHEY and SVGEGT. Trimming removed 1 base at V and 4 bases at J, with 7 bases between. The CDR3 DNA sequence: TGTGCCAGCAGTTACTGGGTTACCTATGGCTACACCTTC. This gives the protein CASSYWVTYGYTF.

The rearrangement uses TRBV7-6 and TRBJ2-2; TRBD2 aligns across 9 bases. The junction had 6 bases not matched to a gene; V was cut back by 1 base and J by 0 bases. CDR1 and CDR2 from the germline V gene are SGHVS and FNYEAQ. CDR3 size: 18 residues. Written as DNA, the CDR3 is TGTGCCAGCAGCTTAGGGCTAGCGGGGACCGCGAACACCGGGGAGCTGTTTTTT. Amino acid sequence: CASSLGLAGTANTGELFF.

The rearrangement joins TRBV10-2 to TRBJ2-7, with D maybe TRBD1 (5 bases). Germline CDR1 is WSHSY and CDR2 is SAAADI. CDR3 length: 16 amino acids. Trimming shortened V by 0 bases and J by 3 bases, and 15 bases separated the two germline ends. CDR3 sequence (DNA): TGCGCCAGCAGTGAGTCCGTCCCATATAGGGGCTACGAGCAGTACTTC. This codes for CASSESVPYRGYEQYF.

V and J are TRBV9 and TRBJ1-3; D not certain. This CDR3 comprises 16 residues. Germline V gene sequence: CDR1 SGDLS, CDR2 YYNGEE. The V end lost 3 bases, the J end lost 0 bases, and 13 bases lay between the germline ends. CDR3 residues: CASSDFNSPSGNTIYF. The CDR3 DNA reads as TGTGCCAGCAGCGACTTTAACAGCCCCTCTGGAAACACCATATATTTT.

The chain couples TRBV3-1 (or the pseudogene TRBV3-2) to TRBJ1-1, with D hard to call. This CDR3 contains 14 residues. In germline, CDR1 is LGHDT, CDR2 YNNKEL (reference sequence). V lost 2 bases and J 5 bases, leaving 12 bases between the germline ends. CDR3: CASSQRLSRTEAFF. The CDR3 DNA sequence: TGTGCCAGCAGCCAACGTCTGTCTCGGACTGAAGCTTTCTTT.

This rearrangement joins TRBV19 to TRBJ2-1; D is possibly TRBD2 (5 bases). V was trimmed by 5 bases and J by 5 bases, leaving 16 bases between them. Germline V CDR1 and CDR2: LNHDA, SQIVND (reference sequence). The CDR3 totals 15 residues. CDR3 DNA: TGTGCCAGTAGTCCCAGAGGGTCTCCAAACAATGAGCAGTTCTTC. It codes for CASSPRGSPNNEQFF.

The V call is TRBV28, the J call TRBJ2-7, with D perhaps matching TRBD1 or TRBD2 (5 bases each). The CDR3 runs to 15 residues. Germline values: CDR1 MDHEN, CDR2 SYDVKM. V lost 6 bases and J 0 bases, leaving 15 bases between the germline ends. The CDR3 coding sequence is TGTGCCAGCAGCCCCCAAGGGACGGTCTCCTACGAGCAGTACTTC. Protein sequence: CASSPQGTVSYEQYF.

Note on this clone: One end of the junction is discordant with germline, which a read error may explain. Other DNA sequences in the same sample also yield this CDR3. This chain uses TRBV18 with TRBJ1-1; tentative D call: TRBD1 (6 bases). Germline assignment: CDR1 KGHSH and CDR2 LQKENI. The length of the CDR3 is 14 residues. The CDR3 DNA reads TGTGCCAGCTCGCCACAGGGTCCCAACACTGAAGCTTTCTTT. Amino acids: CASSPQGPNTEAFF. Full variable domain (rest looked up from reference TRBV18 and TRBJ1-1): NAGVMQNPRHLVRRRGQEARLRCSPMKGHSHVYWYRQLPEEGLKFMVYLQKENIIDESGMPKERFSAEFPKEGPSILRIQQVVRGDSAAYFCASSPQGPNTEAFFGQGTRLTVV.

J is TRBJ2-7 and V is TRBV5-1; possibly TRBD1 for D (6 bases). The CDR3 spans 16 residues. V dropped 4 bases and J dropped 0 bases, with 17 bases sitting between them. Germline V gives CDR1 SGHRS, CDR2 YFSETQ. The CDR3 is CASSRGHRDSSYEQYF. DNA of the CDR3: TGCGCCAGCAGCAGGGGCCACAGGGATAGCTCCTACGAGCAGTACTTC.

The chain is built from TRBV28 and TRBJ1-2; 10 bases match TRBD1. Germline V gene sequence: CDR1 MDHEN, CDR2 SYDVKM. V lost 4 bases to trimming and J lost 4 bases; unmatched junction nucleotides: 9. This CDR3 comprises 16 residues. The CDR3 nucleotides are TGTGCCAGCAGTTCCGCTGGGACAGGGGACCCCTATGGCTACACCTTC. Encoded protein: CASSSAGTGDPYGYTF.

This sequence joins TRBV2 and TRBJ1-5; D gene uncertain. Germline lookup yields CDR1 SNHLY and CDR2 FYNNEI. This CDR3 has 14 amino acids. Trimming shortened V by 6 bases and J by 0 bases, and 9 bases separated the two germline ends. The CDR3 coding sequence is TGTGCCAGCAGCCTCGATAATAGCAATCAGCCCCAGCATTTT. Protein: CASSLDNSNQPQHF.

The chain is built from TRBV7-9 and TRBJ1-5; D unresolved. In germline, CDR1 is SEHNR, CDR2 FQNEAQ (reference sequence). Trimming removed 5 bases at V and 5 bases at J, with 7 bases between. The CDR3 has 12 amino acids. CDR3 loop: CASSPSDQPQHF. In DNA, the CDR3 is TGTGCCAGCAGCCCCTCCGATCAGCCCCAGCATTTT.

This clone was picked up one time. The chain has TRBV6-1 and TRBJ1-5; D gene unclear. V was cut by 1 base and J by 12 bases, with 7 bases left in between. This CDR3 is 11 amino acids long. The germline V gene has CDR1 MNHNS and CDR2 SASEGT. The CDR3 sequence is CASSEDHGQHF. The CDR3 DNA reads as TGTGCCAGCAGTGAAGATCACGGCCAGCATTTT.

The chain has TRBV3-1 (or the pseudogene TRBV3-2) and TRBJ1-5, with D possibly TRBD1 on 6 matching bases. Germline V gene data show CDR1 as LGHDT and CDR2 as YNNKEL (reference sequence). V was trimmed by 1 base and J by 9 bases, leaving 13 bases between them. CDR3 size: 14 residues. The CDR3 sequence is CASSQGGAGAPQHF. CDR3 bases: TGTGCCAGCAGCCAAGGGGGGGCCGGGGCGCCCCAGCATTTT.

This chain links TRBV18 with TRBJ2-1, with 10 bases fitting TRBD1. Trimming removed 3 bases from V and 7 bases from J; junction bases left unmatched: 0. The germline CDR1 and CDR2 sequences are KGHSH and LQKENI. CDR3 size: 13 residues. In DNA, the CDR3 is TGTGCCAGCTCACCGGGACAGGGGAATGAGCAGTTCTTC. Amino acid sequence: CASSPGQGNEQFF.

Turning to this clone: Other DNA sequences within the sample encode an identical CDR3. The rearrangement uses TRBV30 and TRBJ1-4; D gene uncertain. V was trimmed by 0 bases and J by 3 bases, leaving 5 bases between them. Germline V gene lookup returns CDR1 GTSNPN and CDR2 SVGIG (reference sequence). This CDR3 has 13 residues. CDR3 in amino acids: CAWSVGSNEKLFF. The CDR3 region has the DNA TGTGCCTGGAGTGTAGGTTCTAATGAAAAACTGTTTTTT.

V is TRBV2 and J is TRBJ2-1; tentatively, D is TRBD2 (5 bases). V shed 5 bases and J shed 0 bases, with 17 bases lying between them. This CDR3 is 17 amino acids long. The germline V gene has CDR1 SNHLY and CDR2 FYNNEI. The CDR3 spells CASSPNPLVYSYNEQFF. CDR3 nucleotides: TGTGCCAGCAGTCCCAACCCACTAGTTTACTCCTACAATGAGCAGTTCTTC.

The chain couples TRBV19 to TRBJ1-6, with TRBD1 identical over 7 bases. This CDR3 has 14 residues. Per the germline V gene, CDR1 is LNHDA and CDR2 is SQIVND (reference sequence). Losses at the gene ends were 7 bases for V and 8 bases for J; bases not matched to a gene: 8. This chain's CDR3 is CASTHRDSDSPLHF. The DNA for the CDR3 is TGTGCCAGTACCCACCGGGACAGTGATTCACCCCTCCACTTT. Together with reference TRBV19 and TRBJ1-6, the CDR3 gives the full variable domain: DGGITQSPKYLFRKEGQNVTLSCEQNLNHDAMYWYRQDPGQGLRLIYYSQIVNDFQKGDIAEGYSVSREKKESFPLTVTSAQKNPTAFYLCASTHRDSDSPLHFGNGTRLTVT.

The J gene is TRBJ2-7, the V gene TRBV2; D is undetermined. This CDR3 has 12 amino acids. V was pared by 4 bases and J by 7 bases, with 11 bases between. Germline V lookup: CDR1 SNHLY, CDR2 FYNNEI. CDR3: CASSGSSWEQYF. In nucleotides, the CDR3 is TGTGCCAGCAGTGGAAGTAGTTGGGAGCAGTACTTC. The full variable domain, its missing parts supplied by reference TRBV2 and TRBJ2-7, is EPEVTQTPSHQVTQMGQEVILRCVPISNHLYFYWYRQILGQKVEFLVSFYNNEISEKSEIFDDQFSVERPDGSNFTLKIRSTKLEDSAMYFCASSGSSWEQYFGPGTRLTVT.

CDR3 residues: CASTLRTALNTEAFF. CDR3 DNA: TGTGCCAGCACCCTCAGGACAGCCCTGAACACTGAAGCTTTCTTT. The J gene is TRBJ1-1, the V gene TRBV6-5; perhaps TRBD1 as D (6 bases). The length of the CDR3 is 15 residues. Looked up from germline, CDR1 is MNHEY and CDR2 is SVGAGI. V was cut by 7 bases and J by 0 bases, with 15 bases left in between.